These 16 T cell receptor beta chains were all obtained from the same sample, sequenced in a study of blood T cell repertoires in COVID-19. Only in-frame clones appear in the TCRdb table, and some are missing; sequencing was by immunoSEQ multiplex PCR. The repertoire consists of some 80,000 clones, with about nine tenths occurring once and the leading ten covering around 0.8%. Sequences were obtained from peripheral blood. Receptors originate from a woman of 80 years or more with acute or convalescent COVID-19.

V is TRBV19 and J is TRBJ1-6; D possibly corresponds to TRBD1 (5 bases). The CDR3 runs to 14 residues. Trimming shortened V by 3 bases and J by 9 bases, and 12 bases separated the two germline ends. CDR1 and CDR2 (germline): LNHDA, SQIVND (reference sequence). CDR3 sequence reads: CASSIPGRGSPLHF. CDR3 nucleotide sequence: TGTGCCAGTAGTATCCCAGGGCGAGGTTCACCCCTCCACTTT.

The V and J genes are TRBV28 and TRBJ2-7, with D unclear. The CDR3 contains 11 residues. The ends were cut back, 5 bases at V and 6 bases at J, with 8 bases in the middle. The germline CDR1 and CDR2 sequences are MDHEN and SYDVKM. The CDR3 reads CASSPRSEQYF. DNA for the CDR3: TGTGCCAGCAGTCCACGTAGCGAGCAGTACTTC.

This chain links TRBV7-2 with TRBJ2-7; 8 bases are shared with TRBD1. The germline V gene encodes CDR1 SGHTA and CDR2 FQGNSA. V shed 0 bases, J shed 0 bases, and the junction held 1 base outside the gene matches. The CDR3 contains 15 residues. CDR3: CASSLAGTGSYEQYF. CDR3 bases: TGTGCCAGCAGCTTAGCCGGGACAGGCTCCTACGAGCAGTACTTC.

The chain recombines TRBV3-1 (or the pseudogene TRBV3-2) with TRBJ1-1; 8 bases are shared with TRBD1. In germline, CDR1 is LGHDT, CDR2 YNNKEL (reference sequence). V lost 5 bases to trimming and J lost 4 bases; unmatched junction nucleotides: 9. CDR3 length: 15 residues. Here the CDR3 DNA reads TGTGCCAGCAGCAAAGGGACAGGAGGGTTCACTGAAGCTTTCTTT. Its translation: CASSKGTGGFTEAFF.

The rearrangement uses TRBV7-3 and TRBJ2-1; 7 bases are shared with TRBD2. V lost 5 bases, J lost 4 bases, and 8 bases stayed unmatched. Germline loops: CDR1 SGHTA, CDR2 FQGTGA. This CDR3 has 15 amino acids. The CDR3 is CASSASMGGYNEQFF. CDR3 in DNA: TGTGCCAGCAGCGCCTCGATGGGGGGGTACAATGAGCAGTTCTTC. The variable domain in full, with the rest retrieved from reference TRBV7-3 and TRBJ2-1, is GAGVSQTPSNKVTEKGKYVELRCDPISGHTALYWYRQSLGQGPEFLIYFQGTGAADDSGLPNDRFFAVRPEGSVSTLKIQRTERGDSAVYLCASSASMGGYNEQFFGPGTRLTVL.

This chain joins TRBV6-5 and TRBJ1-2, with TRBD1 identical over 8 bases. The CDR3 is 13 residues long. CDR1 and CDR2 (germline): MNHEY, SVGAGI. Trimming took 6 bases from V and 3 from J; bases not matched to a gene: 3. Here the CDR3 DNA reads TGTGCCAGCAGGGGACAGGAGCACTATGGCTACACCTTC. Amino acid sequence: CASRGQEHYGYTF.

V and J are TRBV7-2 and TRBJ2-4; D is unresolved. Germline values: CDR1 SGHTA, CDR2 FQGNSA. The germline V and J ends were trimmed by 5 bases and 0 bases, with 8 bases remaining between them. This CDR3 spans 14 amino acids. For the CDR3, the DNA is TGTGCCAGCAGCACACGAGGAGCCAAAAACATTCAGTACTTC. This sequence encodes CASSTRGAKNIQYF.

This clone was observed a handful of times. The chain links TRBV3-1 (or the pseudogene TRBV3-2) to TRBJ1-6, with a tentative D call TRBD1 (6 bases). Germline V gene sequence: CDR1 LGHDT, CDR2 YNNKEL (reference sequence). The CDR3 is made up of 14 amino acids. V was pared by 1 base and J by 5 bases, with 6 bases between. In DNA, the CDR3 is TGTGCCAGCAGCCAAGGGACAGATAATTCACCCCTCCACTTT. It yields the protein CASSQGTDNSPLHF.

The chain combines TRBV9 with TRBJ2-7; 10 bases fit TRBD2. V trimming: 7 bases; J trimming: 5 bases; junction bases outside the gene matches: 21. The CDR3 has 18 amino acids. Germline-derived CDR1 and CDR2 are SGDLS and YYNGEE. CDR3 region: CASGTRTSGPPPGNEQYF. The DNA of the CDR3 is TGTGCCAGCGGCACCAGGACTAGCGGCCCACCCCCAGGAAACGAGCAGTACTTC.

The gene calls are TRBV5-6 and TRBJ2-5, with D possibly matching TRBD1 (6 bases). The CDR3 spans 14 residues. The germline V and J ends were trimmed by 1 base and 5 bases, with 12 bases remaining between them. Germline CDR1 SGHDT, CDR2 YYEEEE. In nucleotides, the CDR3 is TGTGCCAGCAGCTTGAAGGGGGTTTGGGAGACCCAGTACTTC. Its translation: CASSLKGVWETQYF.

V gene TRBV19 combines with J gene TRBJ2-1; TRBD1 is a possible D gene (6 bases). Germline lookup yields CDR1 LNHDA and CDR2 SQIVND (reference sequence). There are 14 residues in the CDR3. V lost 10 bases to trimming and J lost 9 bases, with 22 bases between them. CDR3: CATSTLTGKPEQFF. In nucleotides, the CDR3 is TGTGCCACCTCCACACTAACAGGGAAACCTGAGCAGTTCTTC.

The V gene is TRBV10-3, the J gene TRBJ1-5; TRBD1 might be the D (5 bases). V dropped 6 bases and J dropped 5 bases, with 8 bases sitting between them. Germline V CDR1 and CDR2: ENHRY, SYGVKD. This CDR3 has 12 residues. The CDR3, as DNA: TGTGCCATCAGCGACAGCCATCAGCCCCAGCATTTT. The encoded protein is CAISDSHQPQHF.

The CDR3, as DNA: TGTGCCAGCAGTCCTACAGGGGACTCCAAAAACATTCAGTACTTC. Translating gives CASSPTGDSKNIQYF. The rearrangement joins TRBV3-1 (or the pseudogene TRBV3-2) to TRBJ2-4, with D perhaps matching TRBD1 (7 bases). Germline loops: CDR1 LGHDT, CDR2 YNNKEL (reference sequence). This CDR3 has 15 amino acids. V was clipped by 6 bases and J by 2 bases, with 14 bases between them.

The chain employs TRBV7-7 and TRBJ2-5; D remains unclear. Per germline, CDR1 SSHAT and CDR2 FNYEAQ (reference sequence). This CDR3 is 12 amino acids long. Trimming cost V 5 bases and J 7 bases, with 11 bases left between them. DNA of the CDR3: TGTGCCAGCAGCCCACCCCTAGGGACCCAGTACTTC. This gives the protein CASSPPLGTQYF.

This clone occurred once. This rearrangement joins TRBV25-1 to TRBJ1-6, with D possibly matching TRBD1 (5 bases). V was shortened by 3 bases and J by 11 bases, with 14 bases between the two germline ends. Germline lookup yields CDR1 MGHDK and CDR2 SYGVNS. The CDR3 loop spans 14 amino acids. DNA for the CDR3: TGTGCCAGCAGTGATTCCCAGGGCCGGGCACCCCTCCACTTT. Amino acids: CASSDSQGRAPLHF.

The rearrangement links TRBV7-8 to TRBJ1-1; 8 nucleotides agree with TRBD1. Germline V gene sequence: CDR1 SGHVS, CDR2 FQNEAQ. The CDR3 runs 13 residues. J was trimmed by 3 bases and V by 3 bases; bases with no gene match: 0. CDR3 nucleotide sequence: TGTGCCAGCAGCTTGGACAGGGACACTGAAGCTTTCTTT. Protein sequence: CASSLDRDTEAFF.